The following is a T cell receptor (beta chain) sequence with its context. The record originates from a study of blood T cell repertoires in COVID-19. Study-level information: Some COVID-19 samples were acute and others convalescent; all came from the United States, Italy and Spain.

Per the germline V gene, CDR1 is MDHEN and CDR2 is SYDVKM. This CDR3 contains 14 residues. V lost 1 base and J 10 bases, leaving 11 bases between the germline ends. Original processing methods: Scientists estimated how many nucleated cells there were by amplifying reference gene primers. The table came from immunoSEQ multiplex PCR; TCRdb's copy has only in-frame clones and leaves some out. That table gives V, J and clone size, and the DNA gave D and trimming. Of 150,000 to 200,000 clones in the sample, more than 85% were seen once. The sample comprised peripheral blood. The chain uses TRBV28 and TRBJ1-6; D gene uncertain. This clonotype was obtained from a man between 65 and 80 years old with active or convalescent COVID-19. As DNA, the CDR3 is TGTGCCAGCAGTTTATCCCGTGGAGGATCACCCCTCCACTTT. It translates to CASSLSRGGSPLHF.